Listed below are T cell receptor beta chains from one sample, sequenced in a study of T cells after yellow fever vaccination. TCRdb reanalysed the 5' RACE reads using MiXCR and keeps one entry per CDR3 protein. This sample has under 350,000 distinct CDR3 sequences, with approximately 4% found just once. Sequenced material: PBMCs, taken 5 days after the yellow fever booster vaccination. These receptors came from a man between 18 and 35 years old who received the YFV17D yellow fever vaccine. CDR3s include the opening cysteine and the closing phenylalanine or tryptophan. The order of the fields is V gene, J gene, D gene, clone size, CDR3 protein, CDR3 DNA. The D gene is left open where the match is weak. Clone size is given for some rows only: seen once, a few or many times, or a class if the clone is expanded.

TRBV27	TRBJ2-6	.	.	CASSPQSGANVLTF	TGTGCCAGCAGTCCCCAATCTGGGGCCAACGTCCTGACTTTC
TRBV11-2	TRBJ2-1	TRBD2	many	CASSSLAGVSYNEQFF	TGTGCCAGCAGCTCCTTAGCGGGGGTCTCCTACAATGAGCAGTTCTTC
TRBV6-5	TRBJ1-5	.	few	CASSYDRSNQPQHF	TGTGCCAGCAGTTACGACAGGAGCAATCAGCCCCAGCATTTT
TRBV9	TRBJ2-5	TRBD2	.	CASSVALAGRETQYF	TGTGCCAGCAGCGTCGCCTTAGCGGGGAGAGAGACCCAGTACTTC
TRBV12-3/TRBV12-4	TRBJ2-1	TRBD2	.	CASRPPGGPRVSDEQFF	TGTGCCAGCAGGCCTCCGGGGGGGCCTCGGGTCTCCGATGAGCAGTTCTTC
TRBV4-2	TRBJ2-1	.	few	CASSPFQQGINEQFF	TGTGCCAGCAGCCCCTTTCAACAGGGAATAAATGAGCAGTTCTTC
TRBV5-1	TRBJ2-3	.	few	CASSPGTNRADTQYF	TGCGCCAGCAGCCCCGGGACTAACAGGGCAGATACGCAGTATTTT
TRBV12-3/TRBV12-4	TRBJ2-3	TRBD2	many	CASHRNRGGTDTQYF	TGTGCCAGCCACCGTAATCGGGGGGGCACAGATACGCAGTATTTT
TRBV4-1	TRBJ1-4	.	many	CASSPGRTHEKLFF	TGCGCCAGCAGCCCGGGCCGAACGCATGAAAAACTGTTTTTT
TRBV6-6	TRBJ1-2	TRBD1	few	CASRPNRGQDYGYTF	TGTGCCAGCAGACCCAACAGGGGGCAGGACTATGGCTACACCTTC
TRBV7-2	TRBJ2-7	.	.	CASSLAPGGQPYEQYF	TGTGCCAGCAGCCTAGCCCCGGGGGGCCAGCCCTACGAGCAGTACTTC
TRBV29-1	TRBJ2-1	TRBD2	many	CSVEGQRGGGEQFF	TGCAGCGTTGAAGGCCAGCGGGGGGGCGGTGAGCAGTTCTTC
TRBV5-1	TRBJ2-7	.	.	CASRLSWVSYEQYF	TGCGCCAGCAGGTTGAGTTGGGTGTCCTACGAGCAGTACTTC
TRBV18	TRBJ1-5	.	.	CASSVGSGPNQPQHF	TGTGCCAGCTCAGTGGGGTCAGGGCCCAATCAGCCCCAGCATTTT
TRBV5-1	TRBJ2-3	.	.	CASSIEDTQYF	TGCGCCAGCAGCATCGAGGATACGCAGTATTTT
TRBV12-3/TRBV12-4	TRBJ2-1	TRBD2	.	CASSFGTSGGGDGNEQFF	TGTGCCAGCAGTTTCGGGACTAGCGGGGGGGGAGACGGGAATGAGCAGTTCTTC
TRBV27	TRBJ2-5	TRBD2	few	CASSSWGLAGDETQYF	TGTGCCAGCAGTTCCTGGGGACTAGCGGGGGATGAGACCCAGTACTTC
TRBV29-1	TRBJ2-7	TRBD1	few	CSVDGTGSEYEQYF	TGCAGCGTCGATGGGACAGGGAGTGAATACGAGCAGTACTTC
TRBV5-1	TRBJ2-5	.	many	CASRPAPGARETQYF	TGCGCCAGCAGACCGGCCCCGGGGGCCAGAGAGACCCAGTACTTC
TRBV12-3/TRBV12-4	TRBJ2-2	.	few	CASSRRGLNTGELFF	TGTGCCAGCAGCCGTAGGGGACTGAACACCGGGGAGCTGTTTTTT
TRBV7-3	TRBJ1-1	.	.	CASSSAPNVGTEAFF	TGTGCCAGCAGCTCCGCGCCGAACGTAGGCACTGAAGCTTTCTTT
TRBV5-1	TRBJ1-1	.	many	CASSLGPSGTEAFF	TGCGCCAGCAGCTTGGGGCCGTCCGGTACTGAAGCTTTCTTT
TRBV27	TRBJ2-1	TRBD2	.	CASSSLAGPDNEQFF	TGTGCCAGCAGTTCGCTAGCGGGGCCGGACAATGAGCAGTTCTTC
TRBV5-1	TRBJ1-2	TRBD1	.	CASSSTLNQDRAHTF	TGCGCCAGCAGCTCCACCCTTAACCAGGACAGGGCCCACACCTTC
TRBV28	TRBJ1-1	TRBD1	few	CASSFRGVTEAFF	TGTGCCAGCAGTTTCAGGGGGGTCACTGAAGCTTTCTTT
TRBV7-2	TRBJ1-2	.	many	CASSLGGRGYGYTF	TGTGCCAGCAGCTTAGGCGGCAGGGGCTATGGCTACACCTTC
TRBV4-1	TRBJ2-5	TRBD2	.	CASSGNSGGRQTQYF	TGCGCCAGCAGCGGCAATTCGGGGGGGCGGCAGACCCAGTACTTC
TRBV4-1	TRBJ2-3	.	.	CASSQGQSSTDTQYF	TGCGCCAGCAGCCAAGGACAGTCTAGCACAGATACGCAGTATTTT
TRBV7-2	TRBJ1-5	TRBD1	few	CASSLFGTANQPQHF	TGTGCCAGCAGCTTATTCGGGACAGCTAATCAGCCCCAGCATTTT
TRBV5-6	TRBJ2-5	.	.	CASSVYRALPETQYF	TGTGCCAGCAGCGTTTACCGGGCCCTTCCAGAGACCCAGTACTTC